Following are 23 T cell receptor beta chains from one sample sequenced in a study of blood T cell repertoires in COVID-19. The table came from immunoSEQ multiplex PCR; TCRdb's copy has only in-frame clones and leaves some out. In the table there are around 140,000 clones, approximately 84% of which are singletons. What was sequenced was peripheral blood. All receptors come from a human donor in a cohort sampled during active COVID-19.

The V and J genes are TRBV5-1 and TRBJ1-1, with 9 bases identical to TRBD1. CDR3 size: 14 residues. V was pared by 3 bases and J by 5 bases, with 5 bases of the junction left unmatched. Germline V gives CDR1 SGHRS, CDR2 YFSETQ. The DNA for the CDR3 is TGCGCCAGCAGCTGGACAGGGGCTGGGACTGAAGCTTTCTTT. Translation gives CASSWTGAGTEAFF.

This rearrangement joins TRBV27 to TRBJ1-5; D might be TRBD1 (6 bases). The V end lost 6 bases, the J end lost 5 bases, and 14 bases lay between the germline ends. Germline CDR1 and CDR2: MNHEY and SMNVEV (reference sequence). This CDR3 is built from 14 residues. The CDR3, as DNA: TGTGCCAGCAGGAAAGGACAGAATGATCAGCCCCAGCATTTT. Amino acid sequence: CASRKGQNDQPQHF.

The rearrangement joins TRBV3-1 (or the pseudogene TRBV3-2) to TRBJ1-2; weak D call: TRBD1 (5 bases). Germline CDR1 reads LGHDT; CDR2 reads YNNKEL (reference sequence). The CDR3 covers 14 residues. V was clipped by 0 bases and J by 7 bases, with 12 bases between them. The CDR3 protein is CASSQDLDGGGYTF. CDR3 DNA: TGTGCCAGCAGCCAAGATCTAGACGGGGGTGGCTACACCTTC.

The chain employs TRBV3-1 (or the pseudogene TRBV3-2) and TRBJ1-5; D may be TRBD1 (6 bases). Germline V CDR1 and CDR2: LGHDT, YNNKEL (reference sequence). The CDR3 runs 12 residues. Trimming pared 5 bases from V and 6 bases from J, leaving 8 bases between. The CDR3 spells CASSEQGQPQHF. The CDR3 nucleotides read TGTGCCAGCAGCGAACAGGGTCAGCCCCAGCATTTT.

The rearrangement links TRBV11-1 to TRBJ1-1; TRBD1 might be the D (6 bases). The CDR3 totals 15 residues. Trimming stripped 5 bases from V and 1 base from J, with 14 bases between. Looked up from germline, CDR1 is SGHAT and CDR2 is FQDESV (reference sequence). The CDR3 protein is CASSRDTLWNTEAFF. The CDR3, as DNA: TGTGCCAGCAGCAGGGACACCCTATGGAACACTGAAGCTTTCTTT.

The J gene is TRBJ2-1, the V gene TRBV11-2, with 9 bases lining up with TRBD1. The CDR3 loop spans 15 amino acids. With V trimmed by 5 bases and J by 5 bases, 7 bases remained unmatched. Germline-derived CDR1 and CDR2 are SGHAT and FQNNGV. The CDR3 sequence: CASSLGQGPDNEQFF. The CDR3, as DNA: TGTGCCAGCAGCCTGGGACAGGGCCCCGACAATGAGCAGTTCTTC.

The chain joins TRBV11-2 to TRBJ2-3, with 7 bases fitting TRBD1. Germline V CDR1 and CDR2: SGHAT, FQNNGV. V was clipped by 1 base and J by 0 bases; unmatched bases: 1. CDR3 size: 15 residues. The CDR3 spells CASSLAGQSTDTQYF. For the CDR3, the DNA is TGTGCCAGCAGCTTAGCGGGACAGAGCACAGATACGCAGTATTTT.

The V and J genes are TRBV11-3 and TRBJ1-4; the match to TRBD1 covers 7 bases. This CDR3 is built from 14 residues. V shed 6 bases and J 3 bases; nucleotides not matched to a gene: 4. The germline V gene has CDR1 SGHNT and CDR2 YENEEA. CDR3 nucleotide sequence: TGTGCCAGCAGTCCACAGGGGTCTAATGAAAAACTGTTTTTT. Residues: CASSPQGSNEKLFF. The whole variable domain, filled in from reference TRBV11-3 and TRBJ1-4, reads EAGVVQSPRYKIIEKKQPVAFWCNPISGHNTLYWYLQNLGQGPELLIRYENEEAVDDSQLPKDRFSAERLKGVDSTLKIQPAELGDSAVYLCASSPQGSNEKLFFGSGTQLSVL.

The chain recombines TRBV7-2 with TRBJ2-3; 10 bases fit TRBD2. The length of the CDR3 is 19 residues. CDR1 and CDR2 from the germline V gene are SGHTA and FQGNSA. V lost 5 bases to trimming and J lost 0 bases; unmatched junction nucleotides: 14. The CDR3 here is CASSRRTSLAGVSTDTQYF. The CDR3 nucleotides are TGTGCCAGCAGCCGTCGGACCTCCCTAGCGGGGGTTAGCACAGATACGCAGTATTTT. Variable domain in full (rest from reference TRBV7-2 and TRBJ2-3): GAGVSQSPSNKVTEKGKDVELRCDPISGHTALYWYRQSLGQGLEFLIYFQGNSAPDKSGLPSDRFSAERTGGSVSTLTIQRTQQEDSAVYLCASSRRTSLAGVSTDTQYFGPGTRLTVL.

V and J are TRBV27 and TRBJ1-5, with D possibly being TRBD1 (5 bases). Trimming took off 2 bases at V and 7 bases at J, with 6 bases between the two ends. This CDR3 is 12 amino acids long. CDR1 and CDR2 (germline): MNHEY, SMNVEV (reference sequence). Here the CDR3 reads CASSLRGQPQHF. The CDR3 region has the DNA TGTGCCAGCAGTTTACGGGGGCAGCCCCAGCATTTT.

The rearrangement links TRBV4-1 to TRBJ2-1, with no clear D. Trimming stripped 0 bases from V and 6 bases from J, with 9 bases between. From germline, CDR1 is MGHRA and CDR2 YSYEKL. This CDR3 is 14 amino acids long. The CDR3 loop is CASSQDLGINEQFF. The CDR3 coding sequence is TGCGCCAGCAGCCAAGATCTCGGTATCAATGAGCAGTTCTTC.

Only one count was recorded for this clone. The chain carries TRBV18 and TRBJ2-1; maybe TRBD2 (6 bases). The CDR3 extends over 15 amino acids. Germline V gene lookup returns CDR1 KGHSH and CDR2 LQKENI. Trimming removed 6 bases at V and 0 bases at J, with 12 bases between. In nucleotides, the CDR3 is TGTGCCAGCTCGCCGGGGGTCTCCTCCTACAATGAGCAGTTCTTC. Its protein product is CASSPGVSSYNEQFF.

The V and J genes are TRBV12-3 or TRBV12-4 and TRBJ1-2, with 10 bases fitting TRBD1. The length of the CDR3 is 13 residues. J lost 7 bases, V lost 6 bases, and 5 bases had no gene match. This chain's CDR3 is CASSSRDRGGYTF. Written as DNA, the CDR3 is TGTGCCAGCAGCTCCCGGGACAGGGGTGGCTACACCTTC.

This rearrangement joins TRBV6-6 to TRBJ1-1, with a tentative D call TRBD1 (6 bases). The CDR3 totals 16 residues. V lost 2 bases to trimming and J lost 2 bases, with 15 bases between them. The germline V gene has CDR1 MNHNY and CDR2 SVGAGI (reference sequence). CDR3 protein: CASSYPGKQGNTEAFF. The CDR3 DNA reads TGTGCCAGCAGTTACCCGGGCAAACAGGGAAACACTGAAGCTTTCTTT.

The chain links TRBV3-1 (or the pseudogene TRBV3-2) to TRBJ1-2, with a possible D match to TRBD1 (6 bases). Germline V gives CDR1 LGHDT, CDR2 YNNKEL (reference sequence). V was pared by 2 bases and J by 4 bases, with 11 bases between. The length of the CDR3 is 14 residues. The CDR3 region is CASSQQQGPYGYTF. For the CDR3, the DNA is TGTGCCAGCAGCCAACAGCAGGGGCCCTATGGCTACACCTTC.

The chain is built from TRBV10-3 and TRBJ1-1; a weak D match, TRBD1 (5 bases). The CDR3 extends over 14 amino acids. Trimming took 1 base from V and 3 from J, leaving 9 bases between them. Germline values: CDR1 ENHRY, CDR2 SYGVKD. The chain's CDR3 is CAISEWGRDTEAFF. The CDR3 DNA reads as TGTGCCATCAGTGAGTGGGGCAGAGACACTGAAGCTTTCTTT.

The CDR3 nucleotides read TGTGCCAGCAGCGGGAGGGCCACACTTAATGAGCAGTTCTTC. Translation: CASSGRATLNEQFF. The chain couples TRBV7-2 to TRBJ2-1; 7 bases are a match to TRBD2. There are 14 residues in the CDR3. The junction had 8 bases not matched to a gene; V was cut back by 5 bases and J by 7 bases. CDR1 and CDR2 from the germline V gene are SGHTA and FQGNSA. Looking up the rest from reference TRBV7-2 and TRBJ2-1 gives the full variable domain: GAGVSQSPSNKVTEKGKDVELRCDPISGHTALYWYRQSLGQGLEFLIYFQGNSAPDKSGLPSDRFSAERTGGSVSTLTIQRTQQEDSAVYLCASSGRATLNEQFFGPGTRLTVL.

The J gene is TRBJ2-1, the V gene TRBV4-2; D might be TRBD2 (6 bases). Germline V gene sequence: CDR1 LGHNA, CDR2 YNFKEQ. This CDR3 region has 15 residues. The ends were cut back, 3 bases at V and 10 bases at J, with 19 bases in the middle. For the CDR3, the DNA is TGTGCCAGCAGCCAGCCTCACACCGGGGGTGGGGAGCAGTTCTTC. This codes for CASSQPHTGGGEQFF.

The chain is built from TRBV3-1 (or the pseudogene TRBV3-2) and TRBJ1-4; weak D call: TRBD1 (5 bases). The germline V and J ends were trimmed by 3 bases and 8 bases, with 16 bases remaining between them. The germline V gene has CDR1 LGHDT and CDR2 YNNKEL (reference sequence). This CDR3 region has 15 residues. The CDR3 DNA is TGTGCCAGCAGCCATATGGGGCGCCTAAAAGAAAAACTGTTTTTT. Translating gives CASSHMGRLKEKLFF.

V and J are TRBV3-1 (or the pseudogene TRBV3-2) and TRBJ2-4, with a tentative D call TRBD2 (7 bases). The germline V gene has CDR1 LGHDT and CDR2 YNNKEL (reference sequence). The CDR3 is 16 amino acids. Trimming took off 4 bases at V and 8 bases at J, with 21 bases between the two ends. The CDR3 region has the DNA TGTGCCAGCAGCCGGAGGGGGGGGGCTGGCGGGGACATTCAGTACTTC. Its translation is CASSRRGGAGGDIQYF.

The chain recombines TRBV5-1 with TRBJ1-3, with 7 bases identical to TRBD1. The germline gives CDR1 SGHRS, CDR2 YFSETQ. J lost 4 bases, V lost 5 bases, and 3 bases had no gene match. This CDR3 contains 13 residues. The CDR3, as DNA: TGCGCCAGCAGGGACAGGCGAGGAAACACCATATATTTT. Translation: CASRDRRGNTIYF.

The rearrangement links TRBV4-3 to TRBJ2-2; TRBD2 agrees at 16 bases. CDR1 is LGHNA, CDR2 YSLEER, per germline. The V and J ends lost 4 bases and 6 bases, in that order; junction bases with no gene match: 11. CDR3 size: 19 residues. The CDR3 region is CASSRDATGTSGGAGELFF. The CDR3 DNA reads TGCGCCAGCAGCCGAGACGCCACCGGGACTAGCGGGGGGGCCGGGGAGCTGTTTTTT.

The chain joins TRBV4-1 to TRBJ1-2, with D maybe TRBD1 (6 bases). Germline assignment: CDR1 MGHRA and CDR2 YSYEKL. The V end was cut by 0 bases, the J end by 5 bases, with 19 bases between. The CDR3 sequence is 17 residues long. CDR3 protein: CASSQEGSAPGEYGYTF. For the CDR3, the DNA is TGCGCCAGCAGCCAAGAGGGGTCGGCGCCAGGGGAGTATGGCTACACCTTC.